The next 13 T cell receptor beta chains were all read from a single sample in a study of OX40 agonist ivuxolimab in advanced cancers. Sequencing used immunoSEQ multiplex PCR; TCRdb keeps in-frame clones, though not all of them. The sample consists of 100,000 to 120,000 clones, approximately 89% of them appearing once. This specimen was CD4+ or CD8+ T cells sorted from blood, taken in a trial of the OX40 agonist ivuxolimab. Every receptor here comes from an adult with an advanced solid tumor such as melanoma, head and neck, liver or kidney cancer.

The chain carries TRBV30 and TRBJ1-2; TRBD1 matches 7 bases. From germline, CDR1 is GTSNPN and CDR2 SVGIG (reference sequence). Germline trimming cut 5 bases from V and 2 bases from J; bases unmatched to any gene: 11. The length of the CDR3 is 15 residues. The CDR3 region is CAWGPTGALNYGYTF. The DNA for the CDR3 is TGTGCCTGGGGCCCAACAGGGGCGCTAAACTATGGCTACACCTTC.

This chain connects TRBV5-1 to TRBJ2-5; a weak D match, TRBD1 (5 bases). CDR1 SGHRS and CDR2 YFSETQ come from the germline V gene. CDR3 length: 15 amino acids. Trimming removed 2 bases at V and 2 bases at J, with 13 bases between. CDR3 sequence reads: CASSLMRQSQETQYF. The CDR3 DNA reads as TGCGCCAGCAGCTTAATGAGACAGTCTCAAGAGACCCAGTACTTC. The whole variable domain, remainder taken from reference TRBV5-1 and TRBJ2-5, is KAGVTQTPRYLIKTRGQQVTLSCSPISGHRSVSWYQQTPGQGLQFLFEYFSETQRNKGNFPGRFSGRQFSNSRSEMNVSTLELGDSALYLCASSLMRQSQETQYFGPGTRLLVL.

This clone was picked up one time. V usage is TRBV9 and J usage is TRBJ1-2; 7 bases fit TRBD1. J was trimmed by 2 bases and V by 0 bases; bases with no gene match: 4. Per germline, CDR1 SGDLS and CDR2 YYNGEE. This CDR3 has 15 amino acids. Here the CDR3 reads CASSVGQGGNYGYTF. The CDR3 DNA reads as TGTGCCAGCAGCGTAGGACAGGGAGGCAACTATGGCTACACCTTC.

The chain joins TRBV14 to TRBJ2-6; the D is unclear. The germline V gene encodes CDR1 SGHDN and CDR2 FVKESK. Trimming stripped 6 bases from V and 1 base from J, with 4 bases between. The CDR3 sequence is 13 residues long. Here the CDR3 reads CASRESGANVLTF. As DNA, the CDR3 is TGTGCCAGCAGGGAGTCTGGGGCCAACGTCCTGACTTTC.

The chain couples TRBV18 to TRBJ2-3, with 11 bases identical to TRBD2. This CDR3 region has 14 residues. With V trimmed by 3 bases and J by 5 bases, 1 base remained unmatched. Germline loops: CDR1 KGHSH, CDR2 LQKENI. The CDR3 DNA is TGTGCCAGCTCACCCGGGACTAGCGGAGATACGCAGTATTTT. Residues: CASSPGTSGDTQYF. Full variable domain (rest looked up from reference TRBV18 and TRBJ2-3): NAGVMQNPRHLVRRRGQEARLRCSPMKGHSHVYWYRQLPEEGLKFMVYLQKENIIDESGMPKERFSAEFPKEGPSILRIQQVVRGDSAAYFCASSPGTSGDTQYFGPGTRLTVL.

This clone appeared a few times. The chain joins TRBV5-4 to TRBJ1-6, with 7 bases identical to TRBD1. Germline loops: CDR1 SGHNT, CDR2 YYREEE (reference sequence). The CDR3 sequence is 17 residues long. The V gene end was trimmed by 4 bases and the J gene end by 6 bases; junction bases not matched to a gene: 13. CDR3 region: CASSLNQGGRSNSPLHF. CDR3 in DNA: TGTGCCAGCAGCCTCAATCAGGGGGGGAGGAGTAATTCACCCCTCCACTTT.

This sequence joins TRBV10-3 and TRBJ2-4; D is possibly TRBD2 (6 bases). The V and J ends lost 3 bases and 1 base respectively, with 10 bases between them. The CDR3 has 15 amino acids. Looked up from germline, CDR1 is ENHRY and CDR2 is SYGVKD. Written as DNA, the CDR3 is TGTGCCATCAGTGAAGGGGCGGGGGCCAAAAACATTCAGTACTTC. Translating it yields CAISEGAGAKNIQYF.

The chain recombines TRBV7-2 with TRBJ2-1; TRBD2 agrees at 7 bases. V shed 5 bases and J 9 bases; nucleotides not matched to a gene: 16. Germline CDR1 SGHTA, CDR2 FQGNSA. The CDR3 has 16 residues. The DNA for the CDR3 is TGTGCCAGCAGCAGTAAACCCGGGACGACGGGGGGTGAGCAGTTCTTC. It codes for CASSSKPGTTGGEQFF.

CDR3 in DNA: TGCAGCGTCTCCGTCAGGAGCTCCTACAATGAGCAGTTCTTC. Translated, it gives CSVSVRSSYNEQFF. This sequence joins TRBV29-1 and TRBJ2-1; D not certain. This CDR3 is 14 amino acids long. V was cut by 6 bases and J by 0 bases, with 12 bases left in between. The germline gives CDR1 SQVTM, CDR2 ANQGSEA.

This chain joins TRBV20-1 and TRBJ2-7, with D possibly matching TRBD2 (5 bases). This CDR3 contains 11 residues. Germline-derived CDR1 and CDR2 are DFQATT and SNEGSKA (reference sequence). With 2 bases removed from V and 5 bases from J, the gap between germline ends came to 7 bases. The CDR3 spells CSARIGDEQYF. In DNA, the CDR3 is TGCAGTGCTAGAATCGGGGACGAGCAGTACTTC.

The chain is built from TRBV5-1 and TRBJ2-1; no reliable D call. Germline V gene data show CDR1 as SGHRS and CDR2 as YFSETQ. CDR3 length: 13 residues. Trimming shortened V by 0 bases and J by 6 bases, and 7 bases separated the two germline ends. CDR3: CASSLGVSNEQFF. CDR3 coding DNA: TGCGCCAGCAGCTTGGGTGTAAGCAATGAGCAGTTCTTC.

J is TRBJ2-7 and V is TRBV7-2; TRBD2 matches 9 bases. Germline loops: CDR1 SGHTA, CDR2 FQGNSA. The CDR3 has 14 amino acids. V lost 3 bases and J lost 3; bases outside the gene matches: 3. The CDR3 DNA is TGTGCCAGCAGCTTGAGTAGCGGGAGCTACGAGCAGTACTTC. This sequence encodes CASSLSSGSYEQYF.

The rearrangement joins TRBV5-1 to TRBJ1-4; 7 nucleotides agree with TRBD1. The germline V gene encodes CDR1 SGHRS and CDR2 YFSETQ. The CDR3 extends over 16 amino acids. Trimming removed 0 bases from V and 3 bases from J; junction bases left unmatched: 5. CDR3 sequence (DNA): TGCGCCAGCAGCTTGGGGACAGGAAACGCTAATGAAAAACTGTTTTTT. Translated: CASSLGTGNANEKLFF.